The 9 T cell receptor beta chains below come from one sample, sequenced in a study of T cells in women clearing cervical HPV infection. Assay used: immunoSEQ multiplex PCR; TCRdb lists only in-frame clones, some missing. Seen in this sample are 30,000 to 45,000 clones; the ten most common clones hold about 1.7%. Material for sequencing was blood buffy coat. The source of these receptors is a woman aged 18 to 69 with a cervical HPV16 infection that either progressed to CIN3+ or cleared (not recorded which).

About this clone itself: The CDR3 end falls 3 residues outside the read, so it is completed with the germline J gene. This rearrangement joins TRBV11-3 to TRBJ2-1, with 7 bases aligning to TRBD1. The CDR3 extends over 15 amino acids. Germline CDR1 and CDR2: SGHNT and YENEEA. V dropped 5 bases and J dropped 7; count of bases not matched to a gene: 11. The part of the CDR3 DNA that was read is TGTGCCAGCAGCCCCATCCCCGGGACAGTAAATGAG. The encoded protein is CASSPIPGTVNE. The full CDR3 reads CASSPIPGTVNEQFF.

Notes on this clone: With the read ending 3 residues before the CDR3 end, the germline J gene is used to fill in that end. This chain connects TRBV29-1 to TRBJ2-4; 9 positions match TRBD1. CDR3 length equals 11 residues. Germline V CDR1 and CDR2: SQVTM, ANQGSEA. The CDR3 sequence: CSVGTGDGQYF. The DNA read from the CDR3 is TGCAGCGTTGGGACAGGGGATGGT.

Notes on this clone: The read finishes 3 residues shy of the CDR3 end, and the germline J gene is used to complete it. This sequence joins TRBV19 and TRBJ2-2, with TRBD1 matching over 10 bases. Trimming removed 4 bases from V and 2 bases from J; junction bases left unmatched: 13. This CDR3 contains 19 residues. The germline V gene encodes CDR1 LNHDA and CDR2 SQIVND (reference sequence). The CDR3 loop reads CASSTSWTGGLANTGELFF. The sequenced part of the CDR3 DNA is TGTGCCAGTAGTACATCATGGACAGGGGGATTGGCTAACACCGGGGAG. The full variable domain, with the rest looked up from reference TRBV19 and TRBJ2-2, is DGGITQSPKYLFRKEGQNVTLSCEQNLNHDAMYWYRQDPGQGLRLIYYSQIVNDFQKGDIAEGYSVSREKKESFPLTVTSAQKNPTAFYLCASSTSWTGGLANTGELFFGEGSRLTVL.

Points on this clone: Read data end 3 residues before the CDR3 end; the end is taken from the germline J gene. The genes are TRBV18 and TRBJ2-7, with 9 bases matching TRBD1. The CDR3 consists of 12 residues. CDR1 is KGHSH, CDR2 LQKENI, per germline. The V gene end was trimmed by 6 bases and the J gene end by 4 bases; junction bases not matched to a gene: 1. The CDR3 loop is CASSGQGYEQYF. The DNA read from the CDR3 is TGTGCCAGCTCTGGACAGGGGTACGAG.

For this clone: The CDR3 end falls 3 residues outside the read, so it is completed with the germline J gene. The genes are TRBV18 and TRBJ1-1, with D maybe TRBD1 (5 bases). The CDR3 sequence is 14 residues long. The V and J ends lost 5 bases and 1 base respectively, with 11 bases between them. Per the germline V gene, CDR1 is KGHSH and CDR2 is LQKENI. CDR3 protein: CASSSTRGNTEAFF. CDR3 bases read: TGTGCCAGCTCATCAACGAGGGGGAACACTGAA.

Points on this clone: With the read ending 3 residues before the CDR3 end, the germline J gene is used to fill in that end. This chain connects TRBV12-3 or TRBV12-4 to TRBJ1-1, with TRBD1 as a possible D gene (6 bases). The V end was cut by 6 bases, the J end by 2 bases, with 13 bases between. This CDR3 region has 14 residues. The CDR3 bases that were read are TGTGCCAGCAGAGGGACACGGATTAACACTGAA. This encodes CASRGTRINTE. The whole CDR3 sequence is CASRGTRINTEAFF.

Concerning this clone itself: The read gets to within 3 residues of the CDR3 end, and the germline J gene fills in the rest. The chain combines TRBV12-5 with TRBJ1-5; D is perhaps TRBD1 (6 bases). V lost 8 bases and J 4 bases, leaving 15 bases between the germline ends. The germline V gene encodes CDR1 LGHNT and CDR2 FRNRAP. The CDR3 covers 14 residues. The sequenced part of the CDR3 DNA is TGTGCTAGTCATCCCGGGACATTGAATCAGCCC. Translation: CASHPGTLNQP. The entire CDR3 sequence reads CASHPGTLNQPQHF.

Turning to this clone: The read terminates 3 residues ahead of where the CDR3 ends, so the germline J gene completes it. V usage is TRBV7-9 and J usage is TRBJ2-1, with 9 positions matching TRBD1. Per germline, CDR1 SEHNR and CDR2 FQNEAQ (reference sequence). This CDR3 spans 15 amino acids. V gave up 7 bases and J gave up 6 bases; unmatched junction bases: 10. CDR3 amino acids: CASILDWTGVNEQFF. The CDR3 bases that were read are TGTGCCAGCATCTTGGATTGGACAGGGGTCAATGAG.

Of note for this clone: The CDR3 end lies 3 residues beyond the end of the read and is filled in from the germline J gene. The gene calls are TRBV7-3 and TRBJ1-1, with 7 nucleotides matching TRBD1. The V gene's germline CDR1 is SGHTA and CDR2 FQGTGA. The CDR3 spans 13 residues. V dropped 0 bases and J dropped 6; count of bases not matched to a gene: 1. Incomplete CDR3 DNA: TGTGCCAGCAGCTTAACTGGGACAGCTGAA. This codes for CASSLTGTAE. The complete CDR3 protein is CASSLTGTAEAFF.